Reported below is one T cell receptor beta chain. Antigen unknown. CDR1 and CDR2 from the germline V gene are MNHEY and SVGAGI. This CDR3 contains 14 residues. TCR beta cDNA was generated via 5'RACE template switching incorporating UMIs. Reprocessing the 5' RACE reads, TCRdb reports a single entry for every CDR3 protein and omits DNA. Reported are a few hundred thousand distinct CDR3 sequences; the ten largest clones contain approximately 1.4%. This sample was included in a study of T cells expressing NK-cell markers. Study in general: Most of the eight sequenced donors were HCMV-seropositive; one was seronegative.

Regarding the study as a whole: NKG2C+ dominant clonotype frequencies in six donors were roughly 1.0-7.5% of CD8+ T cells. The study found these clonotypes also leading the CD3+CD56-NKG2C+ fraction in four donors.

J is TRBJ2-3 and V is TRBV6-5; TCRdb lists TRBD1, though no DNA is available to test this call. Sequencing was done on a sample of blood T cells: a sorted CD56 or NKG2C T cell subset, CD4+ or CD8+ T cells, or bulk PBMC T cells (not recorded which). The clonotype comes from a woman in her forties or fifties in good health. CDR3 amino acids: CASSSIRQGASQYF.